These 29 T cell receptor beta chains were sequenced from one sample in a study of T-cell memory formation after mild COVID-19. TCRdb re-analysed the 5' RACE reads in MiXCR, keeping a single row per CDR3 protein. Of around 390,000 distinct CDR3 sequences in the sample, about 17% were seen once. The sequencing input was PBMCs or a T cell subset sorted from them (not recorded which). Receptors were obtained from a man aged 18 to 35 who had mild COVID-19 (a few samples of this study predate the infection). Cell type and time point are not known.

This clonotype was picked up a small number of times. This CDR3 is CASSPGQGGTQHF. CDR3 in DNA: TGTGCCAGCAGCCCGGGACAGGGAGGCACTCAGCATTTT. The V and J genes are TRBV12-3 or TRBV12-4 and TRBJ1-5, with 9 bases identical to TRBD1. The CDR3 runs to 13 residues. J was trimmed by 13 bases and V by 6 bases; bases with no gene match: 10.

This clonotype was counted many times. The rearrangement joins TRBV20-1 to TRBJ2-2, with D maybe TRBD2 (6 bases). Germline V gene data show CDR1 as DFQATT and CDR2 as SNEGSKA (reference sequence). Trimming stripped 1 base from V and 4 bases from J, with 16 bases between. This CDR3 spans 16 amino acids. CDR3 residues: CSARGLRRGPTGELFF. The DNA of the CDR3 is TGCAGTGCTAGAGGCCTCAGGAGGGGCCCCACCGGGGAGCTGTTTTTT.

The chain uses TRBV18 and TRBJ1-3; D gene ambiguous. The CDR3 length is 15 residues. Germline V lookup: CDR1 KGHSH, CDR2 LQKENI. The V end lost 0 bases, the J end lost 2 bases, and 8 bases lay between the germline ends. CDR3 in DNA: TGTGCCAGCTCACCACCGTTGGGTCCTGGAAACACCATATATTTT. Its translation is CASSPPLGPGNTIYF.

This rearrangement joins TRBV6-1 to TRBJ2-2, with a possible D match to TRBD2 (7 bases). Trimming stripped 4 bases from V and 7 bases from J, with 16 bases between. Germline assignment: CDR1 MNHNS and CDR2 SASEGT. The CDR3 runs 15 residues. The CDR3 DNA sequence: TGTGCCAGCAGTGCCTATCGGGGGGCCGGCGGGGAGCTGTTTTTT. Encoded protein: CASSAYRGAGGELFF.

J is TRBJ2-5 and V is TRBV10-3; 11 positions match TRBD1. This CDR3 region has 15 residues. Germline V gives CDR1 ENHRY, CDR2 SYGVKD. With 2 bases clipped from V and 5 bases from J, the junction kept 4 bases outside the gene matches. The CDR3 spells CAISEADRGLETQYF. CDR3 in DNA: TGTGCCATCAGTGAGGCGGACAGGGGGCTTGAGACCCAGTACTTC.

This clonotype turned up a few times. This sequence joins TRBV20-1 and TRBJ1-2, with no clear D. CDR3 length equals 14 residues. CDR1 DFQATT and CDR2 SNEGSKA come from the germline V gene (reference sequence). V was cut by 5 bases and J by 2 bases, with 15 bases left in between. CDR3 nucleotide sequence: TGCAGTGCTGGTGAATACGGATTAAACTATGGCTACACCTTC. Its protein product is CSAGEYGLNYGYTF.

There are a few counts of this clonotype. CDR3 amino acids: CSASTGSSYEQYF. The CDR3 DNA is TGCAGTGCTAGCACAGGGAGTTCCTACGAGCAGTACTTC. The V and J genes are TRBV20-1 and TRBJ2-7; D is possibly TRBD1 (6 bases). The V end was cut by 3 bases, the J end by 1 base, with 10 bases between. The CDR3 has 13 residues. Germline V gene lookup returns CDR1 DFQATT and CDR2 SNEGSKA (reference sequence).

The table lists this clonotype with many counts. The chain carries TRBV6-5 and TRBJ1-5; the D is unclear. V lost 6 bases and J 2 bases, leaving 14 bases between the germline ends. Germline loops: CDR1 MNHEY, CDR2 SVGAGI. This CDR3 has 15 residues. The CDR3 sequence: CASSPNWVGNQPQHF. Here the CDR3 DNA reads TGTGCCAGCAGCCCCAATTGGGTGGGCAATCAGCCCCAGCATTTT.

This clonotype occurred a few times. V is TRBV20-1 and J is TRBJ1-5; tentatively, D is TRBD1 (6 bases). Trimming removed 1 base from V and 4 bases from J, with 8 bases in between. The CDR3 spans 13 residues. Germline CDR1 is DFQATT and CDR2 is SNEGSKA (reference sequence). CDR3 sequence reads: CSARGQANQPQHF. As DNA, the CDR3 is TGCAGTGCTAGAGGACAGGCAAATCAGCCCCAGCATTTT.

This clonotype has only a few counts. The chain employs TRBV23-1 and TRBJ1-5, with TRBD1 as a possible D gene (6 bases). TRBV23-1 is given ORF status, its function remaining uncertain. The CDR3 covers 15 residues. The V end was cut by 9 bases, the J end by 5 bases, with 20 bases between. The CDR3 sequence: CARETGRLVDQPQHF. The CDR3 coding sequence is TGCGCCAGGGAAACAGGGAGATTAGTCGATCAGCCCCAGCATTTT.

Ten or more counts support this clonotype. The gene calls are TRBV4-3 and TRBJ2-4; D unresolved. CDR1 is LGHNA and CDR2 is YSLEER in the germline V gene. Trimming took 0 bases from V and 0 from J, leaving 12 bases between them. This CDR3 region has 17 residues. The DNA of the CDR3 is TGCGCCAGCAGCCAAGAAACTGTACCTAAAGCCAAAAACATTCAGTACTTC. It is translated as CASSQETVPKAKNIQYF.

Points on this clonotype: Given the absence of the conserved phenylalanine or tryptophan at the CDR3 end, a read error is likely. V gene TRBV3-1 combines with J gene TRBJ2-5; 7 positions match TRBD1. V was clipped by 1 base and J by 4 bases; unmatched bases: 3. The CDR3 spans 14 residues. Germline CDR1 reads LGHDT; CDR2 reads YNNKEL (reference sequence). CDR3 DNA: TGTGCCAGCAGCCAAGCGGCAGGGGGAGAGACCCAGTACTTA. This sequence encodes CASSQAAGGETQYL.

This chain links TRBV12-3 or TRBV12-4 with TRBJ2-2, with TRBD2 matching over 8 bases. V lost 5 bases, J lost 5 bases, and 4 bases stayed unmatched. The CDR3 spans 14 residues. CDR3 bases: TGTGCCAGCAGTGTCGGGGGGGAGACCGGGGAGCTGTTTTTT. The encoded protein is CASSVGGETGELFF.

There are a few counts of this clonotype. This CDR3 reads CASRQTGTYGYTF. CDR3 nucleotides: TGCGCCAGCAGGCAGACAGGGACCTATGGCTACACCTTC. The V call is TRBV5-1, the J call TRBJ1-2; 7 bases line up with TRBD1. This CDR3 contains 13 residues. Germline CDR1 is SGHRS and CDR2 is YFSETQ. J lost 4 bases, V lost 5 bases, and 5 bases had no gene match.

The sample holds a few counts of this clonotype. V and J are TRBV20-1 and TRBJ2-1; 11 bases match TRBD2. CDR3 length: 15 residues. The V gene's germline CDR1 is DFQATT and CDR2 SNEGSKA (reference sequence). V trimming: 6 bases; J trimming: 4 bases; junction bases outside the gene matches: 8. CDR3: CSASPTSGGYNEQFF. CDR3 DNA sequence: TGCAGTGCGAGCCCCACTAGCGGGGGTTACAATGAGCAGTTCTTC.

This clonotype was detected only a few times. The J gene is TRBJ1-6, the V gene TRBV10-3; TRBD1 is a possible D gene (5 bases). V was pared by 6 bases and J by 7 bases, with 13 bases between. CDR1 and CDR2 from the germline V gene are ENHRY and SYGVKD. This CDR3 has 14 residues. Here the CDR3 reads CAIRDRDGNSPLHF. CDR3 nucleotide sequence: TGTGCCATCAGGGACCGGGACGGAAATTCACCCCTCCACTTT.

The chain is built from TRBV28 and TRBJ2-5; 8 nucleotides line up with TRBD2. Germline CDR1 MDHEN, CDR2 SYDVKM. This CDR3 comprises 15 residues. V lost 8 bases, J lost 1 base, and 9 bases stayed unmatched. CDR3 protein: CASGGAGGLQETQYF. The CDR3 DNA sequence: TGTGCCAGCGGGGGGGCGGGGGGCCTCCAAGAGACCCAGTACTTC.

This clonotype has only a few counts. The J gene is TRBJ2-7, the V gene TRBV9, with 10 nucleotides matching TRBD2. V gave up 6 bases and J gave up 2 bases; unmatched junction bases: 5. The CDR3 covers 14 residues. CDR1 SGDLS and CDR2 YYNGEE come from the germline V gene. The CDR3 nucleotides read TGTGCCAGCAACGAAGCGGGGGGGACCTACGAGCAGTACTTC. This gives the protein CASNEAGGTYEQYF.

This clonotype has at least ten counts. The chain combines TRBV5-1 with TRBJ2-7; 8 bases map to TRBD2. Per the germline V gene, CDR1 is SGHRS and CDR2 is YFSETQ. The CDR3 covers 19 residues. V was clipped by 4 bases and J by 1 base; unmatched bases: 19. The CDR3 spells CASSLRVAGIKPESYEQYF. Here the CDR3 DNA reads TGCGCCAGCAGCCTCCGAGTAGCGGGGATAAAACCGGAATCCTACGAGCAGTACTTC.

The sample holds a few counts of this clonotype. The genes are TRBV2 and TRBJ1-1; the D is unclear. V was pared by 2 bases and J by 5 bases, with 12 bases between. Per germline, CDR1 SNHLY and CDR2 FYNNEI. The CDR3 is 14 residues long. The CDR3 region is CASSETWSQTEAFF. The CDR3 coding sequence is TGTGCCAGCAGTGAAACTTGGTCGCAAACTGAAGCTTTCTTT.

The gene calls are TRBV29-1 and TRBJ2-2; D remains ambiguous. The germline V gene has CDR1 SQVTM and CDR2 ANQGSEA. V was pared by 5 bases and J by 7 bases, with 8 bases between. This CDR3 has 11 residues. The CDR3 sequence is CSVPDGGELFF. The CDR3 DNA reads TGCAGCGTTCCCGATGGCGGGGAGCTGTTTTTT.

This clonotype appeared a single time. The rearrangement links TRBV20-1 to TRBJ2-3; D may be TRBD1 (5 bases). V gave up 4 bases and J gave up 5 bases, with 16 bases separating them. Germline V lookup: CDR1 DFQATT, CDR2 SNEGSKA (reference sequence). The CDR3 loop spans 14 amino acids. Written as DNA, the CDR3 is TGCAGTGCTATTAATGGGGCCAAGGGAGATACGCAGTATTTT. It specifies CSAINGAKGDTQYF.

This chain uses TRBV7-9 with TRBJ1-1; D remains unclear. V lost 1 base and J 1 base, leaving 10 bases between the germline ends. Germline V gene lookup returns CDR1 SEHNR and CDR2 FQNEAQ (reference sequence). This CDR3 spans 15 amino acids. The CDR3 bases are TGTGCCAGCAGCTTAGTAGGTAGCTCGAACACTGAAGCTTTCTTT. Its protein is CASSLVGSSNTEAFF.

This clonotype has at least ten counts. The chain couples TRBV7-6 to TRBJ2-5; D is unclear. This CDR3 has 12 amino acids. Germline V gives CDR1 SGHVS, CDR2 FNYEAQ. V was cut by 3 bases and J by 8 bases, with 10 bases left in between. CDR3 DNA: TGTGCCAGCAGCTTCGGTTGGGCCACCCAGTACTTC. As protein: CASSFGWATQYF.

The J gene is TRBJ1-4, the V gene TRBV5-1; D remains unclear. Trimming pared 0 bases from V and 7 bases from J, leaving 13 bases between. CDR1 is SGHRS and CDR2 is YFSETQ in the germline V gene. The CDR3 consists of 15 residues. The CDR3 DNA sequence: TGCGCCAGCAGCTTGGCCAGTAGTCACCGTGAAAAACTGTTTTTT. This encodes CASSLASSHREKLFF. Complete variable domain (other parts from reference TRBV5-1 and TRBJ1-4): KAGVTQTPRYLIKTRGQQVTLSCSPISGHRSVSWYQQTPGQGLQFLFEYFSETQRNKGNFPGRFSGRQFSNSRSEMNVSTLELGDSALYLCASSLASSHREKLFFGSGTQLSVL.

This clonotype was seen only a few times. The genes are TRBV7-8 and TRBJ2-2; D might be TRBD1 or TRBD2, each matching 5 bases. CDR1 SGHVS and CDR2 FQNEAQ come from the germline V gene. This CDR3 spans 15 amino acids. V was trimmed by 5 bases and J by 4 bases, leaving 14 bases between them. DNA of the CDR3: TGTGCCAGCAGCCCGCACCGGGACCGCACCGGGGAGCTGTTTTTT. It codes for CASSPHRDRTGELFF.

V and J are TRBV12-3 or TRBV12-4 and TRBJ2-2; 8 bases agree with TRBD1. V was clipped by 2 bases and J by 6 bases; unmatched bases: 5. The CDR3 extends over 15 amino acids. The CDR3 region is CASSLRDRGPGELFF. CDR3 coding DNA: TGTGCCAGCAGTTTACGTGACAGGGGTCCCGGGGAGCTGTTTTTT.

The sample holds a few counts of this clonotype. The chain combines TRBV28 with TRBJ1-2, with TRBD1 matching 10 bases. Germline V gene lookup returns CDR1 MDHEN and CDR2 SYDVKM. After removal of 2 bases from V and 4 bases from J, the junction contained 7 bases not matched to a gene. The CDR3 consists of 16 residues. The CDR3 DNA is TGTGCCAGCAGTTTACCGCAGACAGGGGGCCCCTATGGCTACACCTTC. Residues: CASSLPQTGGPYGYTF.

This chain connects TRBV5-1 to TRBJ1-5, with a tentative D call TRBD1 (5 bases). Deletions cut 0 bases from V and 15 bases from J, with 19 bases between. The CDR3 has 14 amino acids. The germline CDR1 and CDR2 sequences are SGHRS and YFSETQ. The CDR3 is CASSLVGLRDRRHF. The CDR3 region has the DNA TGCGCCAGCAGCTTGGTCGGGTTGAGGGACCGTCGGCATTTT.